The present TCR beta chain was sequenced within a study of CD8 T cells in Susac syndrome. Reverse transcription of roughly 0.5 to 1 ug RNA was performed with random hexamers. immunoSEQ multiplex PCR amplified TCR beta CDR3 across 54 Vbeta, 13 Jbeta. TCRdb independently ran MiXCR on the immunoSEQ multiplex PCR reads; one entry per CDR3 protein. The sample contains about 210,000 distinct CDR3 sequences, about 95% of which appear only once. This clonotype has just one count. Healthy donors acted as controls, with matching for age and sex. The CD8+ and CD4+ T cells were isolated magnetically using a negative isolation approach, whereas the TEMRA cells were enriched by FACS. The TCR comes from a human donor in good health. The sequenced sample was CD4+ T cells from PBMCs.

CDR3 loop: CASAYLGEQFF. As DNA, the CDR3 is TGTGCCAGCGCTTATTTGGGTGAGCAGTTCTTC. This chain joins TRBV7-2 and TRBJ2-1; D is ambiguous. Germline V gives CDR1 SGHTA, CDR2 FQGNSA. The CDR3 totals 11 residues. V was cut by 8 bases and J by 9 bases, with 11 bases left in between. Supplemented by reference TRBV7-2 and TRBJ2-1, the full variable domain reads GAGVSQSPSNKVTEKGKDVELRCDPISGHTALYWYRQSLGQGLEFLIYFQGNSAPDKSGLPSDRFSAERTGGSVSTLTIQRTQQEDSAVYLCASAYLGEQFFGPGTRLTVL.